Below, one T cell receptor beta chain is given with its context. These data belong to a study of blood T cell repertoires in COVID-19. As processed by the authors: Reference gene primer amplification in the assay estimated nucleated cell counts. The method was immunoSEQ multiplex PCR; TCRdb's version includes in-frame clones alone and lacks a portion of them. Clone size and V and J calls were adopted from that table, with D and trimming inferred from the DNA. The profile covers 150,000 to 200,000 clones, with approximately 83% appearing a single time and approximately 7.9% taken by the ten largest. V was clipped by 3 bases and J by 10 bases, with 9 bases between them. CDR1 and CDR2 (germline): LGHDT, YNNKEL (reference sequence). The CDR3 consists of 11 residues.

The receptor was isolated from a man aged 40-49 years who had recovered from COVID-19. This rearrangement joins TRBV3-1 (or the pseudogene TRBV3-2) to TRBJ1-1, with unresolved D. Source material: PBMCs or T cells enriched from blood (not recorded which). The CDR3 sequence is CASSQAARAFF. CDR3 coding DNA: TGTGCCAGCAGCCAGGCAGCTAGAGCTTTCTTT.